This T cell receptor beta chain was sequenced for a study of cytomegalovirus exposure and HLA in healthy donors. PCR amplification relied on 60 Vbeta primers (plus 13 Jbeta primers). Here immunoSEQ multiplex PCR was the method, and the copy in TCRdb shows in-frame clones only, minus some. The sample has over 150,000 clones; 80% are singletons. This clone was seen only once. This CDR3 region has 15 residues. Deletions cut 4 bases from V and 0 bases from J, with 10 bases between. In germline, CDR1 is SEHNR, CDR2 FQNEAQ (reference sequence). Material for sequencing was PBMCs. This chain uses TRBV7-9 with TRBJ1-3; D unclear. This clonotype was obtained from a woman in her forties or fifties in good health and CMV-seronegative. For the CDR3, the DNA is TGTGCCAGCAGCTCGGTGGTACTCTCTGGAAACACCATATATTTT. Amino acids: CASSSVVLSGNTIYF.